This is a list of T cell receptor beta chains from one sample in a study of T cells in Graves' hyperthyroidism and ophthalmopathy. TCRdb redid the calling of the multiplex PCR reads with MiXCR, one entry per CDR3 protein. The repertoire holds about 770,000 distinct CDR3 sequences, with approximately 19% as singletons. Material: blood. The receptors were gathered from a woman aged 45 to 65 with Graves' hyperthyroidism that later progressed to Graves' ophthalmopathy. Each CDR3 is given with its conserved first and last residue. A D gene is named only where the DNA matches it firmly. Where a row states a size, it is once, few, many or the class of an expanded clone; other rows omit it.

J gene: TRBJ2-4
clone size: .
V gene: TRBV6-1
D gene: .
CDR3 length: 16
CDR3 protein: CASSEVPLVAKNIQYF
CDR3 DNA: TGTGCCAGCAGTGAAGTCCCGCTTGTAGCCAAAAACATTCAGTACTTC

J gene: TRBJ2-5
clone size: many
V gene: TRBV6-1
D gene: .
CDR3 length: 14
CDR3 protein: CASTESSGSETQYF
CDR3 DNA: TGTGCCAGCACTGAAAGTTCGGGGTCCGAGACCCAGTACTTC

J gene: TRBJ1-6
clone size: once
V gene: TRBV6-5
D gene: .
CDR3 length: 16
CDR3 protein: CASSYGRGGMDSPLHF
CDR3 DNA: TGTGCCAGCAGTTACGGCCGCGGGGGGATGGATTCACCCCTCCACTTT

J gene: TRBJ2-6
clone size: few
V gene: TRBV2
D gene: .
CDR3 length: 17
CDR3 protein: CASSARLQLSGANVLTF
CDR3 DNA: TGTGCCAGCAGTGCTCGGCTTCAGTTGTCCGGGGCCAACGTCCTGACTTTC

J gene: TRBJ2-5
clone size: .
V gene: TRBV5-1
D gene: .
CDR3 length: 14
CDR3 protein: CASNDPQGGETQYF
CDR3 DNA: TGCGCCAGCAATGACCCCCAGGGGGGGGAGACCCAGTACTTC

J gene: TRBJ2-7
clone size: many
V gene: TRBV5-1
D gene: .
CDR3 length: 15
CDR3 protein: CASSPGRTAFDEQYF
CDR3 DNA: TGCGCCAGCAGCCCAGGACGGACAGCCTTTGACGAGCAGTACTTC

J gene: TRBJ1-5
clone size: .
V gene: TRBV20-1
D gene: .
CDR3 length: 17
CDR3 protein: CSARDLKGTYSNQPQHF
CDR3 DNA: TGCAGTGCTAGAGATCTGAAGGGGACCTATAGCAATCAGCCCCAGCATTTT

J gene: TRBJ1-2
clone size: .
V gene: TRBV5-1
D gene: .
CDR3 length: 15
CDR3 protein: CASSPDEGRNYGYTF
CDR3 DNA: TGCGCCAGCAGTCCGGACGAAGGGCGTAACTATGGCTACACCTTC

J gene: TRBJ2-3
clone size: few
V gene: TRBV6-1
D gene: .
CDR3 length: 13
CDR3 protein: CASSPITLDTQYF
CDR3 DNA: TGTGCCAGCAGCCCCATTACCCTCGATACGCAGTATTTT

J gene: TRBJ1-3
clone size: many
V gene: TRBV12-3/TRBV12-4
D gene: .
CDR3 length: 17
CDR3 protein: CASSSNDLWGSGNTIYF
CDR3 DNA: TGTGCCAGCAGTTCCAACGACCTTTGGGGCTCTGGAAACACCATATATTTT

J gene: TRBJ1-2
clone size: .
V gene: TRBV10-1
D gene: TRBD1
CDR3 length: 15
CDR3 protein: CASGTGATTNYGYTF
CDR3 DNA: TGCGCCAGTGGGACAGGGGCGACCACTAACTATGGCTACACCTTC

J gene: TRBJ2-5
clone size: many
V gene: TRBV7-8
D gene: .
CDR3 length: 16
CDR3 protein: CASSLEFGLTAETQYF
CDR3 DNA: TGTGCCAGCAGCTTAGAGTTTGGCCTTACGGCAGAGACCCAGTACTTC

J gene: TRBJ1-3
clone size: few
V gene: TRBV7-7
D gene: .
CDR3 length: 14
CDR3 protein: CASSSSGVGNTIYF
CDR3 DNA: TGTGCCAGCAGCTCATCAGGGGTTGGAAACACCATATATTTT

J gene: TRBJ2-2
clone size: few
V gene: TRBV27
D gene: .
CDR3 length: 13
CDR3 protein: CASRALNTGELFF
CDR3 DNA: TGTGCCAGCAGGGCCCTAAACACCGGGGAGCTGTTTTTT

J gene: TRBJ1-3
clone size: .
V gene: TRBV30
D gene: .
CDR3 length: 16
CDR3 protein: CAWSVGVGRAGNTIYF
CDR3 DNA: TGTGCCTGGAGTGTTGGCGTGGGACGGGCTGGAAACACCATATATTTT

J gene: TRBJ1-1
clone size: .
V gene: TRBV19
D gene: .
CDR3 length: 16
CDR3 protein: CASSPRTASINTEAFF
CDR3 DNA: TGTGCCAGTAGTCCGAGGACCGCGTCAATTAACACTGAAGCTTTCTTT

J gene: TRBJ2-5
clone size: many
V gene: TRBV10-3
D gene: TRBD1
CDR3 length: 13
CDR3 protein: CAIRAGGGETQYF
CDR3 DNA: TGTGCCATCAGGGCAGGGGGCGGAGAGACCCAGTACTTC

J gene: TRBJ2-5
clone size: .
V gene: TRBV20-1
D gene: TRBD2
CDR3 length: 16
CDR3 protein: CSARPASRLAGFTQYF
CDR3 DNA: TGCAGTGCTAGACCTGCGAGCCGACTAGCGGGGTTTACCCAGTACTTC

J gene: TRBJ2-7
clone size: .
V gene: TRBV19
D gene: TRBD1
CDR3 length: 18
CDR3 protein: CASSSAVPGQGSSYEQYF
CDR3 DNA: TGTGCCAGTAGTTCTGCCGTACCGGGACAGGGCAGCTCCTACGAGCAGTACTTC

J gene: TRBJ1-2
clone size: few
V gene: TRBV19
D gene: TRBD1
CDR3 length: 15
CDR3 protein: CASTRTGVINYGYTF
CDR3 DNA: TGTGCCAGTACCCGGACAGGGGTAATCAACTATGGCTACACCTTC

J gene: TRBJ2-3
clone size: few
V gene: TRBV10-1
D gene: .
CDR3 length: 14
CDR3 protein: CASSDAPSTDTQYF
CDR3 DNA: TGCGCCAGCAGTGATGCACCTAGCACAGATACGCAGTATTTT

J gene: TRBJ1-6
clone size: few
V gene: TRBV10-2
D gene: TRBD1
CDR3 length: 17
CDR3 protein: CASSEARIGTGSSPLHF
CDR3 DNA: TGCGCCAGCAGTGAGGCCCGAATCGGGACAGGGAGCTCACCCCTCCACTTT

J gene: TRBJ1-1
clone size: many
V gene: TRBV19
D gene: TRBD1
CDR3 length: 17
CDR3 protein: CASSSDPTGEMNTEAFF
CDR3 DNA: TGTGCCAGTAGTTCTGATCCCACAGGGGAAATGAACACTGAAGCTTTCTTT

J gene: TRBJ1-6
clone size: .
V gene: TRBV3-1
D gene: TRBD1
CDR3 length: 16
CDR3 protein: CASSLTGGSDNSPLHF
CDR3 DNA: TGTGCCAGCAGCCTTACAGGGGGTAGCGATAATTCACCCCTCCACTTT

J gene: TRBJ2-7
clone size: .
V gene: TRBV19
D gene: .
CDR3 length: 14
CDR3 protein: CANTRDGSSYEQYF
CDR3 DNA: TGTGCCAACACCAGGGACGGGAGCTCCTACGAGCAGTACTTC

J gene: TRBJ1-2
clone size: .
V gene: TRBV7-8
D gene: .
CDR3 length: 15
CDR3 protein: CASSLGSGDSYGYTF
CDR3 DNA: TGTGCCAGCAGCTTAGGGTCAGGGGACTCATATGGCTACACCTTC

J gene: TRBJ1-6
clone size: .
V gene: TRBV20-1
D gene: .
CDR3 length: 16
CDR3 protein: CSARDITTGYNSPLHF
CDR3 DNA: TGCAGTGCTAGAGATATCACCACAGGGTATAATTCACCCCTCCACTTT